A selection of T cell receptor beta chains follows, all from one sample in a study of response to subunit inactivated influenza vaccine. Each CDR3 protein is one row after TCRdb ran MiXCR on the RT-PCR reads. The sample contains about 780,000 distinct CDR3 sequences, approximately 18% of which appear only once. This sample comprised PBMCs from blood, obtained 4 to 6 days after vaccination. The origin of the receptors is a man aged 50 or older who received an inactivated influenza vaccine. CDR3s leave out the opening cysteine and the closing phenylalanine or tryptophan.

j_gene	v_gene	CDR3aa
TRBJ2-5	TRBV7-9	ASSSSGRAQY
TRBJ2-7	TRBV3-1	ASSQSYSGGASYEQY
TRBJ1-4	TRBV6-5	ASSLTGFKEKLF
TRBJ1-5	TRBV4-2	ASSQDEGRQPQH
TRBJ2-7	TRBV6-2/TRBV6-3	ASSSGGAESYEQY
TRBJ2-7	TRBV20-1	SARGAGRYEQY
TRBJ2-1	TRBV7-9	ASIEISGVGGF
TRBJ1-3	TRBV5-5	ASSQGTGNTIY
TRBJ1-5	TRBV20-1	SARDTGGVQPQH
TRBJ2-2	TRBV11-2	ASSLVGKSNTGELF
TRBJ2-3	TRBV6-1	ASRLSGRSTDTQY
TRBJ2-6	TRBV27	ASSWTAPSGANVLT
TRBJ2-7	TRBV20-1	SARVPPGLYEQY
TRBJ1-5	TRBV7-6	ASSLAPYSNQPQH